Listed below are T cell receptor beta chains from one sample, sequenced in a study of CD8 T cells in ankylosing spondylitis. TCRdb reprocessed the 5' RACE reads via MiXCR and lists one record per CDR3 protein. The table has 300,000 to 350,000 distinct CDR3 sequences, around 21% seen once. What was sequenced was blood, either unsorted or a sorted T cell fraction (not recorded which). These receptors were obtained from a female donor with ankylosing spondylitis or in good health (not recorded which). Both conserved end residues are trimmed from each CDR3. Fields, in order: CDR3 length, V gene, clone size, CDR3 protein. Some rows mark clone size as missing; the rest say once, few, many or name a class of expanded clone.

length: 13
V: TRBV4-3
size: NA
CDR3: ASSAEGAGGYEQY

length: 10
V: TRBV6-2/TRBV6-3
size: NA
CDR3: ASRTQGDTQY

length: 15
V: TRBV25-1
size: NA
CDR3: ASSESKGFGSNQPQH

length: 12
V: TRBV12-3/TRBV12-4
size: many
CDR3: ASSLSGPVDTQY

length: 15
V: TRBV6-5
size: NA
CDR3: ASSYSRRASNTGELF

length: 11
V: TRBV10-3
size: few
CDR3: AIRDRHNTEAF

length: 14
V: TRBV5-8
size: NA
CDR3: ASSRTGTSGSSEQF

length: 12
V: TRBV18
size: NA
CDR3: ASSPLVPYNEQF

length: 13
V: TRBV25-1
size: few
CDR3: ASTPAKSYSYEQY

length: 12
V: TRBV6-5
size: once
CDR3: ASSYRREGYEQY

length: 13
V: TRBV11-2
size: few
CDR3: ASSRGSQAGAEQF

length: 14
V: TRBV6-1
size: NA
CDR3: ASSPRRTGVLGEQF

length: 13
V: TRBV6-1
size: few
CDR3: ASTSEREESGEQY

length: 11
V: TRBV29-1
size: few
CDR3: SGLTVSEETQY

length: 13
V: TRBV12-3/TRBV12-4
size: NA
CDR3: ASSFQAEVQETQY

length: 12
V: TRBV6-5
size: few
CDR3: ASSFRDGTYEQY

length: 11
V: TRBV20-1
size: NA
CDR3: SARGRTGERNT

length: 14
V: TRBV7-2
size: few
CDR3: ASTFWGVGGANVLT

length: 14
V: TRBV20-1
size: many
CDR3: SASRTSGSSYNEQF

length: 10
V: TRBV20-1
size: NA
CDR3: SGRLAGDTQY

length: 13
V: TRBV15
size: NA
CDR3: ATSRAGTGAYEQY

length: 12
V: TRBV18
size: NA
CDR3: ASSPQGKAYEQY

length: 12
V: TRBV6-1
size: NA
CDR3: ASSPGHSGNTIY

length: 10
V: TRBV29-1
size: NA
CDR3: SAAGGVTEAF

length: 13
V: TRBV7-2
size: few
CDR3: ASSRDYFSTGELF

length: 15
V: TRBV6-1
size: few
CDR3: ASSQFPGQGSPKGYT

length: 11
V: TRBV29-1
size: many
CDR3: SVRTGGNQPQH

length: 12
V: TRBV6-1
size: few
CDR3: ASTAGQGNSPLH

length: 14
V: TRBV5-1
size: NA
CDR3: ASSLFPSGRADTQY

length: 13
V: TRBV4-2
size: NA
CDR3: ASSQPSPEADTQY

length: 11
V: TRBV6-1
size: few
CDR3: AIAGGASSPLH

length: 11
V: TRBV5-1
size: few
CDR3: ASSLRWLTEAF

length: 11
V: TRBV6-1
size: many
CDR3: ASSVRQGTEAF

length: 10
V: TRBV14
size: NA
CDR3: ASSQIAGRQY

length: 13
V: TRBV2
size: NA
CDR3: ASRRGVAGVDTQY

length: 9
V: TRBV29-1
size: few
CDR3: SVRSGYGYT